Below, 30 T cell receptor beta chains from the same sample are listed, as sequenced in a study of yellow fever vaccine responses in identical twins. TCRdb fed the RT-PCR reads into MiXCR, producing one record per CDR3 protein. The sample lists 35,000 or so distinct CDR3 sequences, roughly 60% occurring once. Source: T cells from blood (PBMCs), unsorted or a sorted subset (not recorded which), taken before or after yellow fever vaccination (not recorded which). The receptors come from a woman between 18 and 29 years old who received the yellow fever vaccine.

The chain has TRBV6-1 and TRBJ1-1; 10 bases match TRBD1. CDR3 length equals 14 residues. V gave up 6 bases and J gave up 7 bases; unmatched junction bases: 8. The germline gives CDR1 MNHNS, CDR2 SASEGT. The CDR3 is CASSRGQGGGEAFF. CDR3 coding DNA: TGTGCCAGCAGCCGAGGACAGGGGGGAGGTGAAGCTTTCTTT.

The gene calls are TRBV11-3 and TRBJ2-3; 9 bases are a match to TRBD2. The J segment lost 4 bases and the V segment lost 5 bases, leaving 10 bases of the junction unmatched. The CDR3 length is 16 residues. Germline V gives CDR1 SGHNT, CDR2 YENEEA. This CDR3 reads CASSPKGGGAADTQYF. The CDR3 DNA reads TGTGCCAGCAGCCCAAAAGGCGGGGGGGCTGCAGATACGCAGTATTTT.

This chain joins TRBV7-6 and TRBJ1-4, with a tentative D call TRBD1 (6 bases). This CDR3 is 14 amino acids long. CDR1 and CDR2 from the germline V gene are SGHVS and FNYEAQ. The V end lost 1 base, the J end lost 8 bases, and 11 bases lay between the germline ends. The CDR3 region is CASSLGTAGEKLFF. CDR3 in DNA: TGTGCCAGCAGCTTAGGGACAGCGGGGGAAAAACTGTTTTTT.

The V call is TRBV4-3, the J call TRBJ2-3, with TRBD2 matching 13 bases. Germline-derived CDR1 and CDR2 are LGHNA and YSLEER. The junction had 0 bases not matched to a gene; V was cut back by 1 base and J by 5 bases. The CDR3 contains 15 residues. The CDR3 DNA reads TGCGCCAGCAGCCAAGGGACTAGCGGGGGAGATACGCAGTATTTT. Translation: CASSQGTSGGDTQYF.

The V call is TRBV5-1, the J call TRBJ2-7; no clear D gene. There are 15 residues in the CDR3. The V gene lost 2 bases and the J gene lost 5 bases, with 17 bases spanning the gap. Germline lookup yields CDR1 SGHRS and CDR2 YFSETQ. CDR3 coding DNA: TGCGCCAGCAGCTTTCTCCGCCCGGGCCCCCACGAGCAGTACGTC. It encodes CASSFLRPGPHEQYV.

J is TRBJ2-1 and V is TRBV18, with TRBD2 as a possible D gene (6 bases). The germline V gene has CDR1 KGHSH and CDR2 LQKENI. This CDR3 spans 16 amino acids. Trimming left V 4 bases short and J 2 bases short, with 15 bases between. CDR3: CASSRVTGGPYNEQFF. CDR3 DNA: TGTGCCAGCTCACGGGTCACAGGAGGGCCCTACAATGAGCAGTTCTTC.

This clonotype was observed once. The chain has TRBV11-1 and TRBJ2-7, with D perhaps given as TRBD1 or TRBD2 (5 bases each). Germline CDR1 is SGHAT and CDR2 is FQDESV (reference sequence). With 5 bases removed from V and 7 bases from J, the gap between germline ends came to 21 bases. There are 15 residues in the CDR3. CDR3 protein: CASSGDPETAAEQYF. The CDR3 coding sequence is TGTGCCAGCAGCGGGGACCCGGAGACAGCCGCGGAGCAGTACTTC.

This chain joins TRBV24-1 and TRBJ2-3; tentative D call: TRBD1 (5 bases). The CDR3 spans 16 residues. From germline, CDR1 is KGHDR and CDR2 SFDVKD. The V end lost 0 bases, the J end lost 3 bases, and 12 bases lay between the germline ends. CDR3 bases: TGTGCCACCAGTGATTTGGGGGCTAGTCTAACAGATACGCAGTATTTT. Its protein is CATSDLGASLTDTQYF.

CDR3 region: CATSKRTDTDTQYF. The CDR3, as DNA: TGTGCCACCAGTAAAAGGACAGACACGGATACGCAGTATTTT. The chain combines TRBV24-1 with TRBJ2-3, with D tentatively TRBD1 (6 bases). The CDR3 sequence is 14 residues long. Trimming left V 6 bases short and J 6 bases short, with 15 bases between. Germline V CDR1 and CDR2: KGHDR, SFDVKD.

The J gene is TRBJ1-2, the V gene TRBV11-2; 7 bases map to TRBD1. Germline V gives CDR1 SGHAT, CDR2 FQNNGV. Losses at the gene ends were 1 base for V and 2 bases for J; bases not matched to a gene: 4. This CDR3 comprises 15 residues. The CDR3 DNA is TGTGCCAGCAGCTTAGGGTCAGGGGGAAACTATGGCTACACCTTC. It encodes CASSLGSGGNYGYTF.

The CDR3 DNA sequence: TGTGCCACCAGCAGAGATGGGTCTAGCTCCTACGAGCAGTACTTC. Protein product: CATSRDGSSSYEQYF. The V call is TRBV15, the J call TRBJ2-7; D ambiguous. Germline CDR1 and CDR2: LNHNV and YYDKDF (reference sequence). The CDR3 runs to 15 residues. The V gene lost 0 bases and the J gene lost 0 bases, with 9 bases spanning the gap.

The rearrangement links TRBV5-1 to TRBJ1-5; D gene unclear. The CDR3 sequence is 15 residues long. The germline V and J ends were trimmed by 0 bases and 5 bases, with 12 bases remaining between them. CDR1 and CDR2 from the germline V gene are SGHRS and YFSETQ. In DNA form, the CDR3 reads TGCGCCAGCAGCTTGGTAGGAACGGCCGATCAGCCCCAGCATTTT. As protein: CASSLVGTADQPQHF.

The chain is built from TRBV5-1 and TRBJ2-5; TRBD2 matches at 7 bases. The CDR3 covers 13 residues. With 7 bases clipped from V and 1 base from J, the junction kept 4 bases outside the gene matches. The V gene's germline CDR1 is SGHRS and CDR2 YFSETQ. The CDR3 reads CASRGSPQETQYF. The CDR3 nucleotides are TGCGCCAGCCGCGGGAGCCCCCAAGAGACCCAGTACTTC.

This sequence joins TRBV7-6 and TRBJ1-1, with 7 positions matching TRBD1. V gave up 1 base and J gave up 8 bases; unmatched junction bases: 1. The CDR3 sequence is 12 residues long. The germline gives CDR1 SGHVS, CDR2 FNYEAQ. CDR3 DNA sequence: TGTGCCAGCAGCTTAGGACAGGGAGAAGCTTTCTTT. Its translation is CASSLGQGEAFF.

V is TRBV13 and J is TRBJ1-5; unclear D gene. CDR1 is PRHDT, CDR2 FYEKMQ, per germline (reference sequence). V was trimmed by 7 bases and J by 0 bases, leaving 13 bases between them. This CDR3 region has 15 residues. CDR3 sequence (DNA): TGTGCCAGCACCGAGGATGGTAATAGCAATCAGCCCCAGCATTTT. Translated: CASTEDGNSNQPQHF.

The J gene is TRBJ2-1, the V gene TRBV10-3; D assignment may be TRBD1 or TRBD2 (5 bases each). The CDR3 is 14 residues long. Germline-derived CDR1 and CDR2 are ENHRY and SYGVKD. The V gene lost 4 bases and the J gene lost 8 bases, with 15 bases spanning the gap. The CDR3: CAISVKLGTDEQFF. In DNA, the CDR3 is TGTGCCATCAGTGTCAAACTCGGGACGGATGAGCAGTTCTTC.

This clonotype was observed a handful of times. The genes are TRBV11-2 and TRBJ2-7; D is unresolved. Germline V gene lookup returns CDR1 SGHAT and CDR2 FQNNGV. Deletions cut 4 bases from V and 3 bases from J, with 13 bases between. The CDR3 sequence is 14 residues long. The DNA of the CDR3 is TGTGCCAGCAGCTCCACTACGGGCTTCTACGAGCAGTACTTC. It is translated as CASSSTTGFYEQYF.

The V gene is TRBV2, the J gene TRBJ2-7; TRBD2 agrees at 10 bases. The CDR3 is 15 amino acids. CDR1 and CDR2 from the germline V gene are SNHLY and FYNNEI. V lost 10 bases and J lost 5; bases outside the gene matches: 14. DNA of the CDR3: TGTGCCACCCTATCGACGGGACTAGCGCGGAACGAGCAGTACTTC. Residues: CATLSTGLARNEQYF.

The chain uses TRBV2 and TRBJ2-5; 10 bases are a match to TRBD2. The CDR3 extends over 14 amino acids. The J segment lost 4 bases and the V segment lost 5 bases, leaving 4 bases of the junction unmatched. In germline, CDR1 is SNHLY, CDR2 FYNNEI. Here the CDR3 DNA reads TGTGCCAGCAGTTCTGGACTAGCGGTAGAGACCCAGTACTTC. This codes for CASSSGLAVETQYF. The full variable domain, with the rest looked up from reference TRBV2 and TRBJ2-5, is EPEVTQTPSHQVTQMGQEVILRCVPISNHLYFYWYRQILGQKVEFLVSFYNNEISEKSEIFDDQFSVERPDGSNFTLKIRSTKLEDSAMYFCASSSGLAVETQYFGPGTRLLVL.

This clonotype occurred a few times. A read error may account for a junction end that differs from germline. The chain is built from TRBV25-1 and TRBJ2-5; 9 bases line up with TRBD1. Germline values: CDR1 MGHDK, CDR2 SYGVNS. CDR3 size: 14 residues. CDR3 sequence (DNA): TGTGCCAGCAGTGAATTTGACAGGGGGTCCTCCCGGCACTTC. Protein sequence: CASSEFDRGSSRHF. The entire variable domain, with the rest obtained from reference TRBV25-1 and TRBJ2-5, is as follows: EADIYQTPRYLVIGTGKKITLECSQTMGHDKMYWYQQDPGMELHLIHYSYGVNSTEKGDLSSESTVSRIRTEHFPLTLESARPSHTSQYLCASSEFDRGSSRHFGPGTRLLVL.

The V and J genes are TRBV7-2 and TRBJ2-1; the match to TRBD2 covers 8 bases. Germline CDR1 SGHTA, CDR2 FQGNSA. This CDR3 region has 17 residues. V shed 0 bases, J shed 6 bases, and the junction held 10 bases outside the gene matches. The CDR3, as DNA: TGTGCCAGCAGCTTAGCGCTGGCTAGCGGGCAACGCAATGAGCAGTTCTTC. This gives the protein CASSLALASGQRNEQFF.

This chain uses TRBV11-1 with TRBJ2-5; 14 bases agree with TRBD2. Trimming cost V 2 bases and J 5 bases; bases outside gene matches: 10. The CDR3 runs to 18 residues. Looked up from germline, CDR1 is SGHAT and CDR2 is FQDESV (reference sequence). The chain's CDR3 is CASSLPLSGLAGGETQYF. Here the CDR3 DNA reads TGTGCCAGCAGCTTACCCCTAAGCGGACTAGCGGGGGGTGAGACCCAGTACTTC.

The rearrangement links TRBV5-5 to TRBJ2-7, with TRBD1 matching 7 bases. This CDR3 contains 14 residues. The V gene's germline CDR1 is SGHKS and CDR2 YYEKEE (reference sequence). With 2 bases clipped from V and 2 bases from J, the junction kept 4 bases outside the gene matches. The CDR3 region has the DNA TGTGCCAGCAGCTTAGAGACAGGGACCTACGAGCAGTACTTC. It encodes CASSLETGTYEQYF.

The chain has TRBV11-1 and TRBJ1-2; D remains unclear. CDR1 and CDR2 from the germline V gene are SGHAT and FQDESV (reference sequence). The CDR3 consists of 14 residues. V was cut by 1 base and J by 6 bases, with 12 bases left in between. The CDR3 spells CASSLEVRAHGYTF. The CDR3 nucleotides read TGTGCCAGCAGCTTAGAGGTCAGAGCCCATGGCTACACCTTC.

This chain connects TRBV13 to TRBJ1-1, with a possible D match to TRBD1 (5 bases). This CDR3 has 12 residues. Germline-derived CDR1 and CDR2 are PRHDT and FYEKMQ (reference sequence). The germline V and J ends were trimmed by 8 bases and 0 bases, with 7 bases remaining between them. The CDR3 DNA is TGTGCCAGCGGGACTGTGAACACTGAAGCTTTCTTT. Translated: CASGTVNTEAFF.

The chain employs TRBV20-1 and TRBJ2-1, with 8 bases that match TRBD2. The germline CDR1 and CDR2 sequences are DFQATT and SNEGSKA (reference sequence). The CDR3 is 14 amino acids. With 0 bases clipped from V and 8 bases from J, the junction kept 6 bases outside the gene matches. CDR3 sequence (DNA): TGCAGTGCTAGAGACGGGGGGGCATTCGATGAGCAGTTCTTC. Its translation: CSARDGGAFDEQFF.

V is TRBV4-1 and J is TRBJ2-1, with D unresolved. The V and J ends lost 1 base and 3 bases respectively, with 1 base between them. The length of the CDR3 is 12 residues. Germline values: CDR1 MGHRA, CDR2 YSYEKL. CDR3 region: CASSQVYNEQFF. The CDR3 DNA is TGCGCCAGCAGCCAAGTCTACAATGAGCAGTTCTTC.

The J gene is TRBJ1-2, the V gene TRBV5-1, with 8 bases aligning to TRBD1. The CDR3 length is 14 residues. V lost 4 bases and J lost 6; bases outside the gene matches: 8. The germline V gene has CDR1 SGHRS and CDR2 YFSETQ. CDR3 amino acids: CASSRQGQVDGYTF. For the CDR3, the DNA is TGCGCCAGCAGCCGTCAGGGACAGGTCGATGGCTACACCTTC.

The chain joins TRBV12-3 or TRBV12-4 to TRBJ2-3, with TRBD2 as a possible D gene (5 bases). The CDR3 runs 13 residues. With 7 bases removed from V and 5 bases from J, the gap between germline ends came to 13 bases. DNA of the CDR3: TGTGCCAGCACCATCACGGGGTTAGATACGCAGTATTTT. Translating it yields CASTITGLDTQYF.

This chain uses TRBV2 with TRBJ1-1; D unresolved. CDR1 and CDR2 from the germline V gene are SNHLY and FYNNEI. The CDR3 is 14 residues long. Between the trimmed V and J ends, which lost 2 bases and 2 bases, there was a span of 9 bases. The CDR3 nucleotides are TGTGCCAGCAGTGAAAAGGATTTTAACACTGAAGCTTTCTTT. Its protein is CASSEKDFNTEAFF.